These 9 T cell receptor beta chains share one sample of origin, sequenced in a study of identical twins. Each CDR3 protein is one row after TCRdb ran MiXCR on the 5' RACE reads. The table includes approximately 530,000 distinct CDR3 sequences, more than 20% detected once. The data also belong to a second study, concerning yellow fever vaccine responses in identical twins.

What was sequenced was CD4+ T cells sorted from blood. The receptors were sampled from a woman in her late teens or twenties in good health.

CDR3 amino acids: CASSPQISGLQETQYF. The CDR3 DNA follows: TGTGCCAGCAGCCCCCAAATTAGCGGGTTGCAAGAGACCCAGTACTTC. The J gene is TRBJ2-5, the V gene TRBV12-3 or TRBV12-4, with 7 bases fitting TRBD2. This CDR3 spans 16 amino acids. The ends lost 6 bases at V and 2 bases at J; junction bases unmatched: 12.

The chain is built from TRBV20-1 and TRBJ2-6; D is unresolved. The CDR3 contains 12 residues. Trimming stripped 6 bases from V and 0 bases from J, with 3 bases between. The germline CDR1 and CDR2 sequences are DFQATT and SNEGSKA (reference sequence). CDR3 loop: CSADSGANVLTF. DNA for the CDR3: TGCAGTGCGGACTCTGGGGCCAACGTCCTGACTTTC.

This chain joins TRBV12-3 or TRBV12-4 and TRBJ2-7; 8 positions match TRBD1. Trimming cost V 5 bases and J 2 bases; bases outside gene matches: 8. CDR3 size: 15 residues. CDR3 sequence reads: CASSGGTGVTYEQYV. The CDR3 DNA reads as TGTGCCAGCAGTGGGGGGACAGGAGTAACCTACGAGCAGTACGTC.

The genes are TRBV4-1 and TRBJ2-5, with no clear D. Germline V gene lookup returns CDR1 MGHRA and CDR2 YSYEKL. This CDR3 has 13 amino acids. V dropped 1 base and J dropped 0 bases, with 3 bases sitting between them. CDR3: CASSQVDQETQYF. CDR3 nucleotide sequence: TGCGCCAGCAGCCAAGTGGACCAAGAGACCCAGTACTTC.

The chain recombines TRBV4-1 with TRBJ2-7, with 8 bases that match TRBD2. Unmatched junction bases numbered 11, after V lost 6 bases and J lost 10 bases. Per germline, CDR1 MGHRA and CDR2 YSYEKL. This CDR3 has 13 amino acids. The CDR3 nucleotides are TGCGCCAGCAGTCGAGAGGTTGCGGGAGGACAGTACTTC. This sequence encodes CASSREVAGGQYF.

The rearrangement joins TRBV15 to TRBJ2-7; TRBD2 aligns across 8 bases. The CDR3 runs 12 residues. Trimming at V came to 0 bases and at J to 11 bases, leaving 3 bases not matched to a gene. CDR1 and CDR2 (germline): LNHNV, YYDKDF (reference sequence). CDR3 DNA: TGTGCCACCAGCAGAGATCTAGCGGGCAAGTACTTC. This translates into CATSRDLAGKYF. Supplemented by reference TRBV15 and TRBJ2-7, the full variable domain reads DAMVIQNPRYQVTQFGKPVTLSCSQTLNHNVMYWYQQKSSQAPKLLFHYYDKDFNNEADTPDNFQSRRPNTSFCFLDIRSPGLGDTAMYLCATSRDLAGKYFGPGTRLTVT.

This clonotype was seen only a few times. This rearrangement joins TRBV6-5 to TRBJ2-1; D may be TRBD1 or TRBD2 (5 bases each). The V and J ends lost 2 bases and 9 bases respectively, with 17 bases between them. CDR1 is MNHEY and CDR2 is SVGAGI in the germline V gene. The CDR3 runs to 15 residues. DNA for the CDR3: TGTGCCAGCAGTTACATGGGACCCCAACGAAGTGAGCAGTTCTTC. This encodes CASSYMGPQRSEQFF.

This clonotype came up a few times. The genes are TRBV2 and TRBJ2-4, with 12 bases matching TRBD1. The V gene's germline CDR1 is SNHLY and CDR2 FYNNEI. The CDR3 spans 15 residues. J lost 2 bases, V lost 8 bases, and 4 bases had no gene match. The CDR3 loop reads CASGGQGATKNIQYF. CDR3 DNA: TGTGCCAGCGGGGGACAGGGGGCAACCAAAAACATTCAGTACTTC.

This clonotype was counted only a few times. The chain employs TRBV20-1 and TRBJ1-1; weak D call: TRBD1 (6 bases). The length of the CDR3 is 13 residues. CDR1 and CDR2 (germline): DFQATT, SNEGSKA (reference sequence). Trimming shortened V by 8 bases and J by 0 bases, and 13 bases separated the two germline ends. In DNA form, the CDR3 reads TGCAGTACTCGCGGACAGTTGAACACTGAAGCTTTCTTT. Translation: CSTRGQLNTEAFF.